The entry below gives a single T cell receptor (beta chain) sequence along with its context. Germline loops: CDR1 MNHEY, CDR2 SVGAGI. Trimming took 6 bases from V and 6 from J; bases not matched to a gene: 2. This CDR3 has 12 amino acids. This specimen belongs to a study of blood T cell repertoires in COVID-19. Clones were read by immunoSEQ multiplex PCR, and TCRdb kept only the in-frame ones, dropping some. Of roughly 300,000 clones listed, 92% were seen once; the top ten hold around 18%. The TCR sequence derives from a woman under 40 who had recovered from COVID-19. This chain connects TRBV6-5 to TRBJ2-1, with 7 bases that match TRBD1. Sequenced sample: PBMCs or T cells enriched from blood (not recorded which). CDR3 in amino acids: CASSDRANEQFF. CDR3 nucleotide sequence: TGTGCCAGCAGCGACAGGGCCAATGAGCAGTTCTTC.